This T cell receptor (beta chain) was captured by sequencing in a study of T-cell memory formation after mild COVID-19. As for the study in general: Most TCR clusters belonged to a single donor.

CDR1 is SGHDT, CDR2 YYEEEE, per germline. V dropped 3 bases and J dropped 8 bases, with 11 bases sitting between them. The CDR3 is 12 amino acids. TCRdb called the 5' RACE reads again in MiXCR, with one record for every CDR3 protein. Of more than 110,000 distinct CDR3 sequences listed, approximately 25% are singletons. Judged by abundance, this clonotype is medium-sized. The gene calls are TRBV5-6 and TRBJ1-2; D uncertain. The clonotype was recovered from an adult woman who had mild COVID-19 (a few samples of this study predate the infection). Cell type and time point are not known. The specimen sequenced was PBMCs or a T cell subset sorted from them (not recorded which). This CDR3 is CASSSGFAGYTF. CDR3 sequence (DNA): TGTGCCAGCAGCTCCGGATTCGCAGGCTACACCTTC.